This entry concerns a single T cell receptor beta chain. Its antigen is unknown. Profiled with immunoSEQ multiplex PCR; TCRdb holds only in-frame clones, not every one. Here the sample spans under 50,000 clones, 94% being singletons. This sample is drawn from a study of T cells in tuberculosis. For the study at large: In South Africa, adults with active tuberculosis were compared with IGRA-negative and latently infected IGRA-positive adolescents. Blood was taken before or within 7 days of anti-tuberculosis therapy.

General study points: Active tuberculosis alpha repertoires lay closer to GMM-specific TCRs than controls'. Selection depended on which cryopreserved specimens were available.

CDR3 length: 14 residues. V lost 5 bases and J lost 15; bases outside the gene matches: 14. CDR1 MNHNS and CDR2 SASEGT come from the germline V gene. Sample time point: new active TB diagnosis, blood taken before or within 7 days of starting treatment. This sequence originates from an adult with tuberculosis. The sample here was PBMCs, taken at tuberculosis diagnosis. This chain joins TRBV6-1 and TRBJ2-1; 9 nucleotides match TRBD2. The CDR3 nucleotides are TGTGCCAGCAGTCCGGAAGCGGGGGGTGAGCCAGCGTTCTTC. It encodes CASSPEAGGEPAFF.